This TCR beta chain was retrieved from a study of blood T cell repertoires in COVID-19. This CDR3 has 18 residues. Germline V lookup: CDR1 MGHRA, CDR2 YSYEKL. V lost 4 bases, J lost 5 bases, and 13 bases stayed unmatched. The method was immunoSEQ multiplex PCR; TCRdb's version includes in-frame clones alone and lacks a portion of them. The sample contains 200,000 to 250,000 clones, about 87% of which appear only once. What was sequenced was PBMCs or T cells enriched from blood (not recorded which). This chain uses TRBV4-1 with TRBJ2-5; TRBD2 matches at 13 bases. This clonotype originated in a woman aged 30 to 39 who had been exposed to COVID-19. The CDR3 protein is CASSPLPGTSGARETQYF. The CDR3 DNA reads TGCGCCAGCAGCCCACTACCCGGGACTAGCGGGGCCCGGGAGACCCAGTACTTC.